This passage covers 20 T cell receptor beta chains from one sample sequenced in a study of Graves' ophthalmopathy and Graves' hyperthyroidism. Amplification from RNA transcripts yielded the TCR beta CDR3 regions. First-round RT-PCR with HTBI primers preceded a second-round multiplex PCR. Each CDR3 protein is one row after TCRdb ran MiXCR on the multiplex PCR reads. The profile shows around 1.1 million distinct CDR3 sequences, 35% to 40% of them singletons. Specimen: peripheral blood or thyroid tissue (not recorded which). The receptors derive from an adult man with Graves' hyperthyroidism.

This clonotype was seen a handful of times. The J gene is TRBJ2-2, the V gene TRBV6-5; D possibly uses TRBD1 or TRBD2 (5 bases each). V was clipped by 8 bases and J by 6 bases, with 10 bases between them. The length of the CDR3 is 12 residues. Germline V gene lookup returns CDR1 MNHEY and CDR2 SVGAGI. CDR3 DNA: TGTGCCAGCGAGGGGTCCCCCGGGGAGCTGTTTTTT. It specifies CASEGSPGELFF.

This rearrangement joins TRBV11-1 to TRBJ1-1; tentatively, D is TRBD1 (5 bases). Germline V gives CDR1 SGHAT, CDR2 FQDESV (reference sequence). This CDR3 has 14 amino acids. The V end lost 6 bases, the J end lost 6 bases, and 17 bases lay between the germline ends. The CDR3 loop is CASSSRDSAAEAFF. CDR3 DNA: TGTGCCAGCAGTTCCAGGGACTCTGCCGCTGAAGCTTTCTTT.

The chain links TRBV10-3 to TRBJ1-2, with 12 bases fitting TRBD1. This CDR3 region has 17 residues. Germline CDR1 reads ENHRY; CDR2 reads SYGVKD. The J segment lost 6 bases and the V segment lost 1 base, leaving 9 bases of the junction unmatched. The CDR3 DNA follows: TGTGCCATCAGTGAGTTCGAACCGGGACAGGGGGCTCATGGCTACACCTTC. This encodes CAISEFEPGQGAHGYTF.

The rearrangement joins TRBV29-1 to TRBJ1-3; D unclear. Germline V lookup: CDR1 SQVTM, CDR2 ANQGSEA. CDR3 length: 12 amino acids. V lost 7 bases and J lost 2, with 9 bases in between. CDR3 sequence: CSATVAGNTIYF. In DNA, the CDR3 is TGCAGCGCGACGGTGGCTGGAAACACCATATATTTT.

This clonotype was detected many times. The chain employs TRBV19 and TRBJ2-5, with TRBD2 as a possible D gene (5 bases). CDR3 size: 17 residues. The germline gives CDR1 LNHDA, CDR2 SQIVND (reference sequence). V gave up 10 bases and J gave up 5 bases, with 29 bases separating them. The CDR3 protein is CATREGRGASYLETQYF. CDR3 DNA: TGTGCCACTCGCGAGGGTCGTGGAGCGAGTTACCTGGAGACCCAGTACTTC.

This clonotype was observed at least ten times. This chain joins TRBV5-1 and TRBJ2-2; D is unclear. V gave up 0 bases and J gave up 2 bases, with 8 bases separating them. CDR1 and CDR2 (germline): SGHRS, YFSETQ. CDR3 length equals 15 residues. The CDR3 coding sequence is TGCGCCAGCAGCTTGGAGCAGTTCAACACCGGGGAGCTGTTTTTT. Its protein product is CASSLEQFNTGELFF.

This clonotype was found a few times. V and J are TRBV12-3 or TRBV12-4 and TRBJ2-7; 7 nucleotides line up with TRBD2. The CDR3 has 15 amino acids. J lost 0 bases, V lost 6 bases, and 8 bases had no gene match. CDR3 sequence reads: CASSSPGGSSYEQYF. In DNA form, the CDR3 reads TGTGCCAGCAGCTCCCCGGGCGGGAGCTCCTACGAGCAGTACTTC.

The table lists this clonotype with many counts. The chain combines TRBV7-2 with TRBJ2-7, with D possibly TRBD1 on 6 matching bases. Germline V gene lookup returns CDR1 SGHTA and CDR2 FQGNSA. V was cut by 5 bases and J by 2 bases, with 13 bases left in between. The CDR3 has 14 amino acids. The CDR3 DNA reads TGTGCCAGCAGCGGCCGGACAGCTACCTACGAGCAGTACTTC. It yields the protein CASSGRTATYEQYF. The variable domain in full, completed from reference TRBV7-2 and TRBJ2-7, reads GAGVSQSPSNKVTEKGKDVELRCDPISGHTALYWYRQSLGQGLEFLIYFQGNSAPDKSGLPSDRFSAERTGGSVSTLTIQRTQQEDSAVYLCASSGRTATYEQYFGPGTRLTVT.

On this clonotype: A clone one base away is much larger, so this may be a read error. Lacking the conserved final phenylalanine or tryptophan, this CDR3 likely reflects a read error. The rearrangement uses TRBV7-2 and TRBJ1-5, with 12 bases lining up with TRBD1. The CDR3 is 15 residues long. V was pared by 7 bases and J by 6 bases, with 7 bases of the junction left unmatched. The germline gives CDR1 SGHTA, CDR2 FQGNSA. The chain's CDR3 is CASTTGTGGSQPQHS. Written as DNA, the CDR3 is TGTGCCAGCACCACAGGGACAGGGGGCTCTCAGCCCCAGCATTCT.

There are many counts of this clonotype. The chain is built from TRBV11-2 and TRBJ1-6; a weak D match, TRBD1 (5 bases). V lost 11 bases and J lost 1, with 9 bases in between. There are 13 residues in the CDR3. Germline V gives CDR1 SGHAT, CDR2 FQNNGV. The CDR3 nucleotides are TGTGCCTGCGGGGGGTCCTATAATTCACCCCTCCACTTT. This gives the protein CACGGSYNSPLHF.

The chain employs TRBV20-1 and TRBJ2-7; 7 nucleotides agree with TRBD1. This CDR3 has 13 residues. V was pared by 3 bases and J by 2 bases, with 4 bases of the junction left unmatched. The germline CDR1 and CDR2 sequences are DFQATT and SNEGSKA (reference sequence). The CDR3 bases are TGCAGTGCTAGCCGGACAGGCACCTACGAGCAGTACTTC. Amino acids: CSASRTGTYEQYF.

This chain uses TRBV7-2 with TRBJ1-1, with D possibly matching TRBD1 (6 bases). CDR3 length equals 14 residues. Per the germline V gene, CDR1 is SGHTA and CDR2 is FQGNSA. V was clipped by 1 base and J by 4 bases, with 10 bases between them. CDR3 bases: TGTGCCAGCAGCTTAGACAGGGTCGGCACTGAAGCTTTCTTT. This gives the protein CASSLDRVGTEAFF.

This clonotype was seen a handful of times. The V and J genes are TRBV24-1 and TRBJ1-5; TRBD1 aligns across 10 bases. Looked up from germline, CDR1 is KGHDR and CDR2 is SFDVKD. The CDR3 has 15 amino acids. V gave up 4 bases and J gave up 6 bases; unmatched junction bases: 5. This chain's CDR3 is CATSEAGTGVQPQHF. CDR3 nucleotide sequence: TGTGCCACCAGTGAAGCTGGGACAGGGGTTCAGCCCCAGCATTTT.

This clonotype was found a few times. The CDR3 DNA is TGTGCCAGCAGTGGAGGGCACTATGGCTACACCTTC. This gives the protein CASSGGHYGYTF. The chain uses TRBV28 and TRBJ1-2; D is unclear. V was cut by 5 bases and J by 3 bases, with 7 bases left in between. CDR3 length equals 12 residues. From germline, CDR1 is MDHEN and CDR2 SYDVKM.

This clonotype was recorded only once. This rearrangement joins TRBV7-3 to TRBJ2-5; tentatively, D is TRBD1 or TRBD2 (5 bases each). The last part of the DNA fits TRBJ2-1 better; the J call may be wrong. This CDR3 region has 13 residues. CDR1 SGHTA and CDR2 FQGTGA come from the germline V gene. CDR3 sequence: CASSRGEYNEQFF. CDR3 bases: TGTGCCAGCAGCCGAGGGGAATACAATGAGCAGTTCTTC.

Many counts were recorded for this clonotype. This rearrangement joins TRBV19 to TRBJ1-5, with D perhaps TRBD1 (6 bases). V was clipped by 0 bases and J by 4 bases, with 13 bases between them. This CDR3 contains 16 residues. Germline V gene data show CDR1 as LNHDA and CDR2 as SQIVND (reference sequence). The CDR3 nucleotides read TGTGCCAGTAGTATAGAAGGGGCAGGGGTAAATCAGCCCCAGCATTTT. Its translation is CASSIEGAGVNQPQHF.

This clonotype was found many times. The V and J genes are TRBV29-1 and TRBJ1-2, with D uncertain. This CDR3 region has 14 residues. Trimming took 3 bases from V and 7 from J, leaving 18 bases between them. The germline gives CDR1 SQVTM, CDR2 ANQGSEA. The CDR3 loop reads CSVDPEGALLGYTF. The DNA of the CDR3 is TGCAGCGTTGACCCGGAAGGAGCCCTTCTTGGCTACACCTTC. Filled out from reference TRBV29-1 and TRBJ1-2, the complete variable domain reads SAVISQKPSRDICQRGTSLTIQCQVDSQVTMMFWYRQQPGQSLTLIATANQGSEATYESGFVIDKFPISRPNLTFSTLTVSNMSPEDSSIYLCSVDPEGALLGYTFGSGTRLTVV.

This clonotype has a count of ten or more. CDR3 sequence: CATSSLAAPVETQYF. The DNA for the CDR3 is TGTGCCACCAGCAGTTTAGCGGCCCCCGTGGAGACCCAGTACTTC. J is TRBJ2-5 and V is TRBV15; D perhaps matches TRBD2 (6 bases). V lost 3 bases to trimming and J lost 5 bases, with 16 bases between them. The length of the CDR3 is 15 residues. The germline gives CDR1 LNHNV, CDR2 YYDKDF (reference sequence).

Notes on this clonotype: A much larger clonotype is one base distant, so this may be a read error. The chain combines TRBV12-3 or TRBV12-4 with TRBJ1-2, with D unresolved. This CDR3 comprises 13 residues. Trimming shortened V by 5 bases and J by 0 bases, and 7 bases separated the two germline ends. CDR3 DNA sequence: TGTGCCAGCAGTACTTTACCTAACTATGGCTACACCTTC. This gives the protein CASSTLPNYGYTF.

To note about this clonotype: One end of the junction is discordant with germline, which a read error may explain. The rearrangement links TRBV25-1 to TRBJ2-2, with D perhaps TRBD1 or TRBD2 (7 bases each). CDR1 MGHDK and CDR2 SYGVNS come from the germline V gene. The CDR3 length is 15 residues. This CDR3 is CASSKGAGDTGELLF. The CDR3 DNA reads TGTGCCAGCAGTAAGGGGGCGGGGGACACCGGGGAGCTGCTTTTT. The full variable domain, rest sourced from reference TRBV25-1 and TRBJ2-2, is EADIYQTPRYLVIGTGKKITLECSQTMGHDKMYWYQQDPGMELHLIHYSYGVNSTEKGDLSSESTVSRIRTEHFPLTLESARPSHTSQYLCASSKGAGDTGELLFGEGSRLTVL.